One sample yielded the 3 T cell receptor beta chains listed below, sequenced in a study of T cell changes during pregnancy in multiple sclerosis (dated by TCRdb to the late 2010s). The library came from the immunoSEQ multiplex PCR assay. Imported from immuneACCESS, the table was reduced by TCRdb to in-frame sequences with V and J called. These copies leave out some clones; in studies compared against another copy, an unresolved V gene accounts for under half, and the cause of the remainder is not known. The table for this sample lists about 32,000 clones; 80% to 90% of them were counted only once. 8.5% to 14% of the sample rests with the top ten. The sequenced sample was CD8+ T cells from peripheral blood mononuclear cells, obtained in the third trimester of pregnancy. The receptors derive from a female donor with multiple sclerosis, enrolled in a pregnancy study.

The rearrangement uses TRBV27 and TRBJ1-5, with D unclear. The CDR3 sequence is 14 residues long. V gave up 0 bases and J gave up 4 bases, with 7 bases separating them. Germline values: CDR1 MNHEY, CDR2 SMNVEV (reference sequence). In nucleotides, the CDR3 is TGTGCCAGCAGTTTATCCCAGGCGAATCAGCCCCAGCATTTT. This translates into CASSLSQANQPQHF.

The chain is built from TRBV4-2 and TRBJ2-1; TRBD2 agrees at 9 bases. V lost 7 bases to trimming and J lost 0 bases; unmatched junction nucleotides: 7. Germline V CDR1 and CDR2: LGHNA, YNFKEQ. The CDR3 loop spans 16 amino acids. The CDR3 DNA follows: TGTGCCAGCACCGGCCATAGCGGGAGCTCCTACAATGAGCAGTTCTTC. Its protein product is CASTGHSGSSYNEQFF.

The chain combines TRBV5-6 with TRBJ2-7; weak D call: TRBD1 (5 bases). V was pared by 2 bases and J by 3 bases, with 15 bases between. The V gene's germline CDR1 is SGHDT and CDR2 YYEEEE. The CDR3 covers 15 residues. The CDR3 spells CASSLGPGRVYEQYF. The CDR3 nucleotides read TGTGCCAGCAGCTTAGGGCCGGGCAGGGTCTACGAGCAGTACTTC.